Sequencing of this T cell receptor beta chain was carried out in a study of vaccination and CD4 T cells after COVID-19. The treatment is: roughly ten-day PBMC culture with coronavirus spike peptide pools or control peptides (ViraFEST assay). Study results and caveats: Post-infection sampling omitted early timepoints and covered relatively few convalescent patients.

V was trimmed by 3 bases and J by 3 bases, leaving 9 bases between them. Germline V lookup: CDR1 LNHDA, CDR2 SQIVND (reference sequence). The CDR3 consists of 14 residues. In this sample, this clonotype turned up a few times. Its antigen is not known. The assay that was used to sequence DNA from cultured CD4+ T cells was the Oncomine TCR Beta short-read assay. Genomic DNA extraction was carried out from cultured CD4+ T cells. TCRdb itself ran the PCR reads through MiXCR, one entry per CDR3 protein. Found here are around 18,000 distinct CDR3 sequences, 70% to 75% of them singletons; the top ten hold roughly 15%.

Sample: CD4+ T cells from blood, cultured in vitro. This TCR derives from a human donor who had recovered from COVID-19. V gene TRBV19 combines with J gene TRBJ1-5; tentatively, D is TRBD1 (5 bases). CDR3 sequence: CASSIRGYNQPQHF. The CDR3, as DNA: TGTGCCAGTAGTATCCGGGGGTACAATCAGCCCCAGCATTTT.